This T cell receptor (beta chain) was observed in a study of shared clonotypes between healthy human individuals (dated by TCRdb to about 2020). Context from the whole study: The cohort included a few men and a couple of women between 18 and 49 years of age. For each donor, CD4 naive and CD4 memory were each run on three plates, CD8 naive on two plates, and CD8 memory on one plate. To estimate repertoire size and how much clonotypes are shared between individuals, the study performed deep sequencing of blood TCR repertoires from roughly five healthy adults. To increase sequencing depth and limit assay-specific biases, different laboratories used diverse techniques to prepare libraries and sequence TCR repertoires. Between about 0.8 and 8.9 billion PBMCs per donor were obtained by leukapheresis.

Using the deep immunoSEQ assay, TCR CDR3 regions were amplified from genomic DNA by multiplex PCR. Genomic DNA extracted from each cell subset was distributed evenly over all wells of several immunoSEQ 96-well plates, and each plate served as one replicate. For sorted subsets, roughly 0.2 ug genomic DNA, equal to approximately 30,000 T cell genomes, was loaded into each replicate PCR. Purified libraries were measured with a Qubit 3.0 fluorometer, size-checked on a Bioanalyzer 2100, and measured again with the KAPA Library Quantification kit. A separate single-read 150-cycle Illumina NextSeq 550 flow cell was used to sequence each immunoSEQ 96-well plate. Processing in the source paper ran as follows. The immunoSEQ output contained only junctional sequences without quality scores, so filtering could not match that applied to full-length reads. Sequences were annotated with PyIR, a Python wrapper for IgBLAST v1.9, and V/J genes and CDR3 were assigned using IMGT germline references. Any read was removed if the V/J assignment was weak (E-value above 1e-6), the CDR3 was missing, or the read contained stop codons, out-of-frame junctions, or ambiguous translated residues. V3J clonotypes were defined as sequences sharing an identical inferred V gene, J gene, and CDR3 amino acid sequence. To compute the percentage overlap between repertoires, the number of shared unique clonotypes was divided by the size of the smaller repertoire. Repertoire richness was assessed with RTK rarefaction, the Chao1 estimator, and Recon v2.1 estimates of unobserved clonotypes. Generation probabilities were computed with OLGA for all TCRbeta clonotypes obtained by the gDNA method from four donors. TCRdb stores this immuneACCESS table with in-frame sequences only. Part of the clones is absent; in the studies checked, under half of the shortfall reflects unresolved V genes, and no reason is known for the rest. V and J calls and clone size come straight from that table; D and trimming were deduced from the DNA. A total of more than 2 million clones appear in this sample, approximately 94% of them only once. Around 0.13% of the sample comes from the top ten.

What the authors observed across the whole study: When four donors were compared, the shared fraction of clonotypes was about 5% for naive CD4, about 4% for naive CD8, 2% to 2.5% for memory CD4, and 0.35% to 0.5% for memory CD8. Estimated clonotype richness was generally larger for naive than for memory subsets. Sampling was limited to blood, and TCR repertoires in tissue likely differ from TCR repertoires in blood. Compared with non-shared clonotypes, clonotypes shared by all four sorted-subset donors had higher generation probabilities. The small number of donors limited the genetic and exposure-history diversity represented. Rarefaction of sorted-subset datasets indicated incomplete sequencing despite the large sequencing depth. Pairwise subsampling indicated that sequencing depth was expected to affect the degree of clonotype sharing among donors.

On this clone itself: Its antigen is still unknown. The record has no base qualities; no much larger clone is one base away.

V sheds 6 bases and J sheds 2 bases, leaving 9 bases between their ends. CDR1 and CDR2 were assigned from the germline V gene (reference sequence) as LNHDA and SQIVND. The CDR3, cysteine through phenylalanine, is 13 amino acids long. Kept here is only the CDR3 DNA, which spans 39 bases and is read in frame from base 1. Donors were healthy HIV-negative adults with no recently reported acute infections or vaccinations. Only Caucasian adults living in Nashville, Tennessee, USA were represented among the donors. Magnetic negative selection was used to enrich CD4+ T cells, after which naive cells were positively selected on CD45RA and the negative fraction became the memory subset. Blood was obtained by leukapheresis, after which PBMCs were separated by Ficoll-Histopaque density gradient centrifugation and cryopreserved in liquid nitrogen vapor phase. Analytical flow cytometry was used to check the purity and quantity of every magnetically sorted T cell population. From each sorted fraction, genomic DNA was isolated and quantified by UV absorbance on a Nanodrop 2000c.

The chain was built from TRBV19 and TRBJ2-3; the D segment might be TRBD1 or TRBD2, since each matches 5 bases. This TCR was sampled from a young man in good health. The sequenced sample consisted of naive CD4+ T cells sorted from blood. Read against the paper, the sample's cell subset or site label means: CD45RA+ positively selected. The CDR3 loop reads CASRGPNTDTQYF. The DNA reads TGTGCCAGTAGGGGACCAAACACAGATACGCAGTATTTT.